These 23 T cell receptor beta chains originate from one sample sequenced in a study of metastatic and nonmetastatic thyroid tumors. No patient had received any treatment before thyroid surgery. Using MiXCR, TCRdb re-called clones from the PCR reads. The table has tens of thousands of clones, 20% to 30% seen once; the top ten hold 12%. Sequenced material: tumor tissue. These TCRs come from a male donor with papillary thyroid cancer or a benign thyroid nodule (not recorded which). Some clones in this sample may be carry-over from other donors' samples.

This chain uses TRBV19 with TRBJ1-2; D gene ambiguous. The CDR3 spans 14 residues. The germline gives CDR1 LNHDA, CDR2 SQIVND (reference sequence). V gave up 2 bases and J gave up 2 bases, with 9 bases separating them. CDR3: CASSISGANYGYTF. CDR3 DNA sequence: TGTGCCAGTAGTATATCGGGTGCCAACTATGGCTACACCTTC. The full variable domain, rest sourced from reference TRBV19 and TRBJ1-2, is DGGITQSPKYLFRKEGQNVTLSCEQNLNHDAMYWYRQDPGQGLRLIYYSQIVNDFQKGDIAEGYSVSREKKESFPLTVTSAQKNPTAFYLCASSISGANYGYTFGSGTRLTVV.

This CDR3 reads CASTPWGSPLHF. The CDR3 nucleotides are TGTGCCAGCACTCCTTGGGGGTCACCCCTCCACTTT. This chain joins TRBV6-1 and TRBJ1-6; D may be TRBD1 (5 bases). Germline values: CDR1 MNHNS, CDR2 SASEGT. V lost 7 bases to trimming and J lost 10 bases, with 11 bases between them. The CDR3 runs to 12 residues.

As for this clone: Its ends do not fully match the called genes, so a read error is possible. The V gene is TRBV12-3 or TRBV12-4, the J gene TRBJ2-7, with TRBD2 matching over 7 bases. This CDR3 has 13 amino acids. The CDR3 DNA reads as TGTGCCAGCAGTAAAACATGGGACTACGAGCATTACTTC. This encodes CASSKTWDYEHYF.

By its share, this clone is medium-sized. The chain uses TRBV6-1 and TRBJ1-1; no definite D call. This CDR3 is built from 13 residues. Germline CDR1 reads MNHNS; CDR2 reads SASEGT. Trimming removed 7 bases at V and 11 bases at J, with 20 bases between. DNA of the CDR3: TGTGCCAGCAAGCAGAAGCCCGGCTCGAATGCTTTCTTT. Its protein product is CASKQKPGSNAFF.

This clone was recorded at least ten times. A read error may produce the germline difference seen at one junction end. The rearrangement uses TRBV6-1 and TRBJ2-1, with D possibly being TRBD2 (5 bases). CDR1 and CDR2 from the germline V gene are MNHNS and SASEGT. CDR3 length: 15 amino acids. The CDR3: CASGDFESGRNEQFF. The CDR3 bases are TGTGCCAGCGGTGATTTCGAAAGCGGCCGGAATGAGCAGTTCTTC.

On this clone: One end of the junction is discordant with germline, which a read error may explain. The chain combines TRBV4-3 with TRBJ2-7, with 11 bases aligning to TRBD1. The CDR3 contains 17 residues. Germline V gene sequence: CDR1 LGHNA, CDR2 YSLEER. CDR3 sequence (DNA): TGCTCCAGCAGCCAACGGACAGGGGGCGCCGGTTCCTACGAGCAGTACTTC. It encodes CSSSQRTGGAGSYEQYF.

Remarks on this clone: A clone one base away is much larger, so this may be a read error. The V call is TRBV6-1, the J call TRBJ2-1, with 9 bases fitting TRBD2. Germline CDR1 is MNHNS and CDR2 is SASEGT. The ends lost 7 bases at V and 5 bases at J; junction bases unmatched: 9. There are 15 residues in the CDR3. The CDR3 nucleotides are TGTGCCAGCATCCAGACTAGCGGAAGTAACAATGAGCAGTTCTTC. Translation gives CASIQTSGSNNEQFF.

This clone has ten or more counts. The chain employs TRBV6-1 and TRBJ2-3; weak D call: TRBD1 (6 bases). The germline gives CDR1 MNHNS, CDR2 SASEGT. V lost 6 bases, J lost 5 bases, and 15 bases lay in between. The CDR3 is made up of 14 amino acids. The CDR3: CASSPEGVVDTQYF. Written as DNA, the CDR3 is TGTGCCAGCAGCCCTGAGGGGGTAGTAGATACGCAGTATTTT.

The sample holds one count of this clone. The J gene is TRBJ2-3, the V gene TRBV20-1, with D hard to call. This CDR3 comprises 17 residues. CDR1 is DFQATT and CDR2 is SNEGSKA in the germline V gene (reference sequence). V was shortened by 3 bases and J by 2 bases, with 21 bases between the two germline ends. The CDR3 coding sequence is TGCAGTGCTAGTGAACCTCACCTCCGGTGTGACACAGATACGCAGTATTTT. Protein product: CSASEPHLRCDTDTQYF.

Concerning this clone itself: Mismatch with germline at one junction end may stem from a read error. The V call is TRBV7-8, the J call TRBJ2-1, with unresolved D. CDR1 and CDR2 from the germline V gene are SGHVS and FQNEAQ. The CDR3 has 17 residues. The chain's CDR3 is CAISLKRLRLENNEQFF. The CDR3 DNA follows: TGTGCCATCAGCCTCAAGCGTCTTCGGCTAGAGAACAATGAGCAGTTCTTC.

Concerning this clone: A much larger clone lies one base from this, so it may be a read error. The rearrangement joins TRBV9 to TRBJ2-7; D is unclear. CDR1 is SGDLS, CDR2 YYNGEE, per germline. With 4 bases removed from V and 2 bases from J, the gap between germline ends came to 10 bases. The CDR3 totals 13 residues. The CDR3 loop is CASSLTPTYEQYF. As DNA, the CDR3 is TGTGCCAGCAGCTTAACACCGACCTACGAGCAGTACTTC. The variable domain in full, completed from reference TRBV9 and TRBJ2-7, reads DSGVTQTPKHLITATGQRVTLRCSPRSGDLSVYWYQQSLDQGLQFLIQYYNGEERAKGNILERFSAQQFPDLHSELNLSSLELGDSALYFCASSLTPTYEQYFGPGTRLTVT.

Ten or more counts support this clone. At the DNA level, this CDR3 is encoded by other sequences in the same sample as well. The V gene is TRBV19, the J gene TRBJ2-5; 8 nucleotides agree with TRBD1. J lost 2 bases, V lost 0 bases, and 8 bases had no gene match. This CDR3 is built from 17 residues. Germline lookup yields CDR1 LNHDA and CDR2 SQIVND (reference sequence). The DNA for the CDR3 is TGTGCCAGTAGTATAGAGTCAACAGGGGGTATTCAAGAGACCCAGTACTTC. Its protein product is CASSIESTGGIQETQYF.

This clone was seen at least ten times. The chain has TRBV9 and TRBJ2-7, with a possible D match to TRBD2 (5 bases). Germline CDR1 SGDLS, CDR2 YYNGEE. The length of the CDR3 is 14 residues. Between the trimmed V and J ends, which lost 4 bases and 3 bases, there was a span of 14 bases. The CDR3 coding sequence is TGTGCCAGCAGCATCGGACTGGGTATCTACGAGCAGTACTTC. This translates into CASSIGLGIYEQYF.

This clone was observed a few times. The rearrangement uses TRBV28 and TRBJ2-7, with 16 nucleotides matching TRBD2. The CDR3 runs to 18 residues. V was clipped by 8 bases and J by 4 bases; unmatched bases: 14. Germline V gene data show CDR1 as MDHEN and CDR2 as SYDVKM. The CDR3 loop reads CASHVAGLAGGRNYEQYF. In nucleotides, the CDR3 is TGTGCCAGCCACGTCGCGGGACTAGCGGGAGGGCGGAATTACGAGCAGTACTTC.

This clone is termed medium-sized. The DNA of the CDR3 is TGTGCCAGCAGTTACTCGAAGTTTATCCCTGAAGCTTTCTTT. Its protein is CASSYSKFIPEAFF. This rearrangement joins TRBV6-5 to TRBJ1-1; D not certain. V lost 0 bases, J lost 6 bases, and 11 bases lay in between. The CDR3 contains 14 residues. CDR1 is MNHEY and CDR2 is SVGAGI in the germline V gene.

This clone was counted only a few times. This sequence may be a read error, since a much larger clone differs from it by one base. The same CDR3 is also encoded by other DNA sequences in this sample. The CDR3 is CASSPNRDFAGGYTF. The CDR3 nucleotides are TGCGCCAGCTCACCGAACCGGGACTTTGCCGGGGGCTACACCTTC. The genes are TRBV18 and TRBJ1-2; tentative D call: TRBD1 (5 bases). Per the germline V gene, CDR1 is KGHSH and CDR2 is LQKENI. The CDR3 sequence is 15 residues long.

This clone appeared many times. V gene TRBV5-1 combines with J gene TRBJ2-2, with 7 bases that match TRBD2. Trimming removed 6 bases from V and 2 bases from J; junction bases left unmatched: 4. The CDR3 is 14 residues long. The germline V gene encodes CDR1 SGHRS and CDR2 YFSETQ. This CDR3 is CASKGTTNTGELFF. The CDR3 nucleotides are TGCGCCAGCAAGGGGACTACCAACACCGGGGAGCTGTTTTTT.

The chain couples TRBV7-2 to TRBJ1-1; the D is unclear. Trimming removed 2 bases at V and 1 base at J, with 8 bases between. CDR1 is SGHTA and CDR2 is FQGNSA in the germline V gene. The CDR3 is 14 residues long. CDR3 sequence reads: CASSLSAQNTEAFF. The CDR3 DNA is TGTGCCAGCAGCTTAAGTGCTCAGAACACTGAAGCTTTCTTT.

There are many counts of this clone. CDR3 loop: CSVTRGNTEAFF. CDR3 nucleotide sequence: TGCAGCGTTACTCGGGGGAACACTGAAGCTTTCTTT. This sequence joins TRBV29-1 and TRBJ1-1, with unresolved D. Germline V gene data show CDR1 as SQVTM and CDR2 as ANQGSEA. CDR3 size: 12 residues. V was trimmed by 5 bases and J by 1 base, leaving 8 bases between them.

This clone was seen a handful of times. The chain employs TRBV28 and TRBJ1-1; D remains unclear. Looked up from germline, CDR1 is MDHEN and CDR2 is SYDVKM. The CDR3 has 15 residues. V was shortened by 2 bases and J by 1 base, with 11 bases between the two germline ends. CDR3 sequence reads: CASSLGGMRNTEAFF. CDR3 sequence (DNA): TGTGCCAGCAGTTTAGGAGGGATGAGGAACACTGAAGCTTTCTTT.

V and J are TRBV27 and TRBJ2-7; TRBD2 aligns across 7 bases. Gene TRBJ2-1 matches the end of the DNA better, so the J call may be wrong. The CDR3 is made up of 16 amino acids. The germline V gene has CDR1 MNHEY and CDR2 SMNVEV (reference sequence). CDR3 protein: CASSRRGLAVTYEQFF. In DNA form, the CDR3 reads TGTGCCAGCAGCCGGAGAGGGCTAGCGGTTACCTACGAGCAGTTCTTC.

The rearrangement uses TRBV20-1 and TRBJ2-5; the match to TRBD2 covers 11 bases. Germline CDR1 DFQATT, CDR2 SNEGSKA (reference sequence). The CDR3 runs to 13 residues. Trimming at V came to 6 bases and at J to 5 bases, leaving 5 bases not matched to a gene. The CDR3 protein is CSARTSGPETQYF. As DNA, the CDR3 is TGCAGTGCGAGGACTAGCGGGCCTGAGACCCAGTACTTC.

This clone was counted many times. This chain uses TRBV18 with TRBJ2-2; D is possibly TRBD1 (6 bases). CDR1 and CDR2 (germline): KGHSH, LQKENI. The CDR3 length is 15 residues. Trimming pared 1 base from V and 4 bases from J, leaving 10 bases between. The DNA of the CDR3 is TGTGCCAGCTCACCACGCCAACAGGGCACCGGGGAGCTGTTTTTT. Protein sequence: CASSPRQQGTGELFF.